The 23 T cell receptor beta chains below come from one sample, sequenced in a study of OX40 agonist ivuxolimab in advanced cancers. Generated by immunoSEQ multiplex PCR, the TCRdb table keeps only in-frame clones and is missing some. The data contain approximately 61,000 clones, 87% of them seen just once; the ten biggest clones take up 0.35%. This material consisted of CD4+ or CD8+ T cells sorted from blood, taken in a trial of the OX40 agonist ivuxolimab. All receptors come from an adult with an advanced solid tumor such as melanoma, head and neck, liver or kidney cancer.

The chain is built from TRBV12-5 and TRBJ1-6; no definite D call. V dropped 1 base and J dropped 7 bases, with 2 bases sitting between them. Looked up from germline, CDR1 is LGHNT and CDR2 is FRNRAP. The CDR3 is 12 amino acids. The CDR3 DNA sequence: TGTGCTAGTGGTTTGGACAATTCACCCCTCCACTTT. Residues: CASGLDNSPLHF.

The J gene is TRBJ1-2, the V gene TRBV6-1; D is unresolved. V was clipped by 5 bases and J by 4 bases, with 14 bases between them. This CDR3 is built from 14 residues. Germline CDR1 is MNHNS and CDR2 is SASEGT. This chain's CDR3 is CASSLQDGSYGYTF. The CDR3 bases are TGTGCCAGCAGTCTCCAGGACGGATCCTATGGCTACACCTTC.

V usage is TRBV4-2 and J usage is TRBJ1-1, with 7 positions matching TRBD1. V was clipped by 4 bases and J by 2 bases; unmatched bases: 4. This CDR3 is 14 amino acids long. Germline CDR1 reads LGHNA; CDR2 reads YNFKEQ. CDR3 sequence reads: CASSLQGYNTEAFF. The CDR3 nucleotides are TGTGCCAGCAGCCTACAGGGGTATAACACTGAAGCTTTCTTT.

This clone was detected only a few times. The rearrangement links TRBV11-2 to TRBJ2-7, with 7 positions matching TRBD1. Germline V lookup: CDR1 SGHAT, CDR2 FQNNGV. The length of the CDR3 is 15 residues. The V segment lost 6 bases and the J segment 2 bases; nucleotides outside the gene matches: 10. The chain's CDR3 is CASSQYRGSAYEQYF. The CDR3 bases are TGTGCCAGCAGTCAATACAGGGGTAGCGCCTACGAGCAGTACTTC.

CDR3 residues: CASSARGEADTQYF. In nucleotides, the CDR3 is TGTGCCAGCAGTGCGAGGGGGGAAGCGGATACGCAGTATTTT. The chain recombines TRBV6-1 with TRBJ2-3; D might be TRBD1 or TRBD2, each matching 6 bases. Trimming removed 4 bases at V and 6 bases at J, with 14 bases between. The CDR3 totals 14 residues. Per germline, CDR1 MNHNS and CDR2 SASEGT.

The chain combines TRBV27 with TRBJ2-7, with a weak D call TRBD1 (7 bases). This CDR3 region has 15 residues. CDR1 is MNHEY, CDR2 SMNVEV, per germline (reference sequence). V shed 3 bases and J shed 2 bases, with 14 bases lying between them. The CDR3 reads CASSFAGQGAYEQYF. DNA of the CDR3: TGTGCCAGCAGTTTTGCGGGGCAGGGGGCCTACGAGCAGTACTTC.

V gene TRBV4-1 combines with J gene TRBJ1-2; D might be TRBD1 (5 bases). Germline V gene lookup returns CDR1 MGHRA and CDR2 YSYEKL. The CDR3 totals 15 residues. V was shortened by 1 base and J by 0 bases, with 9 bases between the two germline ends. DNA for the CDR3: TGCGCCAGCAGCCAAGGTGCAGGGTCTAACTATGGCTACACCTTC. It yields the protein CASSQGAGSNYGYTF.

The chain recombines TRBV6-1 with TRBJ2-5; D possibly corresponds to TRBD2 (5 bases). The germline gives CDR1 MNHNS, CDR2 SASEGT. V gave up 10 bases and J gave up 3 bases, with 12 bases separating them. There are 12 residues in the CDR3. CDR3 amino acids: CATRRTEETQYF. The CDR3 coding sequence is TGTGCCACCAGGAGGACGGAAGAGACCCAGTACTTC.

The CDR3 region has the DNA TGTGCCAGCAGCAAGAAGGGATGGGAGTACTATGGCTACACCTTC. Translated: CASSKKGWEYYGYTF. This chain links TRBV21-1 with TRBJ1-2. TRBV21-1 is deemed a pseudogene. CDR3 length: 15 amino acids.

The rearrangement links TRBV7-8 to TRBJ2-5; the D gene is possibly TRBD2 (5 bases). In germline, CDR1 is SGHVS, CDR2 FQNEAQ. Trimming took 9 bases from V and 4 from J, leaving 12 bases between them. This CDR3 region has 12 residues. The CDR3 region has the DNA TGTGCCAGTCTGGACTGGCTAGAGACCCAGTACTTC. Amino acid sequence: CASLDWLETQYF.

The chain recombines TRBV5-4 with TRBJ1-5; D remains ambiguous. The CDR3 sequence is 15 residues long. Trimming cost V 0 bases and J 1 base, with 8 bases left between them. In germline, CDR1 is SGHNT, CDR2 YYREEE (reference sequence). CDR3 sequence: CASSLDGESNQPQHF. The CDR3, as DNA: TGTGCCAGCAGCTTGGATGGGGAAAGCAATCAGCCCCAGCATTTT.

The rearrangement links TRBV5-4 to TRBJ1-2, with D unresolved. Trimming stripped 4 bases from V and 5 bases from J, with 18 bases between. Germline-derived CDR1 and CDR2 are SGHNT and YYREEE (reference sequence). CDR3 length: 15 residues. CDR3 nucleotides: TGTGCCAGCAGCAACGTCCCCCGGGAGATATATGGCTACACCTTC. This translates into CASSNVPREIYGYTF.

DNA for the CDR3: TGTGCCAGCAGCCCGAGCGGGGTGGCGAGCACAGATACGCAGTATTTT. This sequence encodes CASSPSGVASTDTQYF. The chain uses TRBV11-2 and TRBJ2-3; 7 bases agree with TRBD2. CDR3 size: 16 residues. Looked up from germline, CDR1 is SGHAT and CDR2 is FQNNGV. The ends lost 5 bases at V and 0 bases at J; junction bases unmatched: 8. Full variable domain (outside the CDR3, taken from reference TRBV11-2 and TRBJ2-3): EAGVAQSPRYKIIEKRQSVAFWCNPISGHATLYWYQQILGQGPKLLIQFQNNGVVDDSQLPKDRFSAERLKGVDSTLKIQPAKLEDSAVYLCASSPSGVASTDTQYFGPGTRLTVL.

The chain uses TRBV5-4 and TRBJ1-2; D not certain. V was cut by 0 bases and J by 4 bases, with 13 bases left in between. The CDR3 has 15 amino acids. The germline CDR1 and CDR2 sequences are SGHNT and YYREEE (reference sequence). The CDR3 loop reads CASSLVTAGFYGYTF. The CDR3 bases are TGTGCCAGCAGCTTGGTTACGGCGGGTTTCTATGGCTACACCTTC.

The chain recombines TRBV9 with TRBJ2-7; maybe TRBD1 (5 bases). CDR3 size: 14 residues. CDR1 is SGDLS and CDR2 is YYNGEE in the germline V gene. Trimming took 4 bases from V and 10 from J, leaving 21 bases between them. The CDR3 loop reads CASSPRADLTSQYF. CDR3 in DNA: TGTGCCAGCAGCCCCAGGGCGGACCTTACGAGCCAGTACTTC. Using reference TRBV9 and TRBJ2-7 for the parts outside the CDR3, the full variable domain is DSGVTQTPKHLITATGQRVTLRCSPRSGDLSVYWYQQSLDQGLQFLIQYYNGEERAKGNILERFSAQQFPDLHSELNLSSLELGDSALYFCASSPRADLTSQYFGPGTRLTVT.

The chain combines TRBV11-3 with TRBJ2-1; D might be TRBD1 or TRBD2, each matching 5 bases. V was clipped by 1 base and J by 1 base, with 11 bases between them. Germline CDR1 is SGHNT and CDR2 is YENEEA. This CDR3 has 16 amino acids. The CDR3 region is CASSLGGRGSYNEQFF. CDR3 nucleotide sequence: TGTGCCAGCAGCTTAGGGGGCAGAGGGTCCTACAATGAGCAGTTCTTC. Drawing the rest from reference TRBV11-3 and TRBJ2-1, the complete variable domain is EAGVVQSPRYKIIEKKQPVAFWCNPISGHNTLYWYLQNLGQGPELLIRYENEEAVDDSQLPKDRFSAERLKGVDSTLKIQPAELGDSAVYLCASSLGGRGSYNEQFFGPGTRLTVL.

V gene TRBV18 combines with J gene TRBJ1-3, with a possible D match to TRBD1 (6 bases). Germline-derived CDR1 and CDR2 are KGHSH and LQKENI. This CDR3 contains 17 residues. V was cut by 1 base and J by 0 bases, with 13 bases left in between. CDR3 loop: CASSPLDRSSSGNTIYF. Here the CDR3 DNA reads TGTGCCAGCTCACCACTTGACAGGTCGAGCTCTGGAAACACCATATATTTT.

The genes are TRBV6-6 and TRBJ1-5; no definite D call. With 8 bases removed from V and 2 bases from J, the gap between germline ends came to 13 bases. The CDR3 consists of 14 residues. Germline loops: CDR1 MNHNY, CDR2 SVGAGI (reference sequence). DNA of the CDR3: TGTGCCAGCGAGGTCAGCTCGGGCAATCAGCCCCAGCATTTT. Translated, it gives CASEVSSGNQPQHF.

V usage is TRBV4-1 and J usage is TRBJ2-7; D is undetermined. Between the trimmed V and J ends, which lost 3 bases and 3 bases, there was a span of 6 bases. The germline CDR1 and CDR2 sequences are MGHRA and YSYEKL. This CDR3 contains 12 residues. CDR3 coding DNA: TGCGCCAGCAGCCAGAGTAGCTACGAGCAGTACTTC. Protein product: CASSQSSYEQYF.

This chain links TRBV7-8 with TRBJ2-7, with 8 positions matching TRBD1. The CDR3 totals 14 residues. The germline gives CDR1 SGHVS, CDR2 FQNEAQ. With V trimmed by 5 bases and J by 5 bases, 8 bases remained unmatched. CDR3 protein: CASSQAGTGNEQYF. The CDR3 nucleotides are TGTGCCAGCAGCCAAGCCGGGACAGGCAACGAGCAGTACTTC.

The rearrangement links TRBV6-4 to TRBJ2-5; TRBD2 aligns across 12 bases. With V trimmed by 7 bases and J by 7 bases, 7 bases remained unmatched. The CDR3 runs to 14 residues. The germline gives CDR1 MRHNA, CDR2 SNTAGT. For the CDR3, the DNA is TGTGCCAGCAAACGACTAGCGGGAGATGGGACCCAGTACTTC. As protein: CASKRLAGDGTQYF.

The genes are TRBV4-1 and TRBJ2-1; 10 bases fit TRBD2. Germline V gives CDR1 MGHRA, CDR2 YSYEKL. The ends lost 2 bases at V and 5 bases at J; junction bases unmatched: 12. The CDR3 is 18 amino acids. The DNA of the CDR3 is TGCGCCAGCAGCCAACCCAGCGGGGGGGCACCGTCCAACAATGAGCAGTTCTTC. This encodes CASSQPSGGAPSNNEQFF.

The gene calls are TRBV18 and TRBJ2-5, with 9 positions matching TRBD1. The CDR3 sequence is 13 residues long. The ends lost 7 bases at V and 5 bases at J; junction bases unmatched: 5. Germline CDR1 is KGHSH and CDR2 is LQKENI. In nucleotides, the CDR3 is TGTGCCAGCTACAGGGGGCGTGACGAGACCCAGTACTTC. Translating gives CASYRGRDETQYF.